This T cell receptor beta chain was recovered during a study of blood T cell repertoires in COVID-19. Study context: Whether acute or convalescent, the COVID-19 samples came from the United States, Italy and Spain. PBMCs, B-cell-depleted T cells, or T cells were the source of the cDNA or gDNA that made up the material.

V was clipped by 4 bases and J by 7 bases; unmatched bases: 16. CDR1 and CDR2 from the germline V gene are LGHNA and YSLEER. This CDR3 is built from 17 residues. Enrollment of patients from Seattle took place during active infection, with longitudinal follow-up. Under the authors' procedure: Reference gene primers were amplified, and this amplification served to estimate nucleated cell counts. Method: immunoSEQ multiplex PCR; TCRdb's copy keeps in-frame clones and lacks some. For V, J and clone size, that table is used; D and trimming come from the DNA. The sample consists of about 400,000 clones, 65% to 90% of them appearing once.

The TCR comes from a woman aged 55-75 years with COVID-19, enrolled during active disease. The V and J genes are TRBV4-3 and TRBJ2-1; 7 bases match TRBD1. Sequences were obtained from peripheral blood. In nucleotides, the CDR3 is TGCGCCAGCAGCCCTTGGAGTGGGACAGAGGCTCCGAATGAGCAGTTCTTC. Translated, it gives CASSPWSGTEAPNEQFF.